The 26 T cell receptor beta chains below were found in one sample sequenced in a study of control samples from healthy donors and cancer patients. Sequencing used immunoSEQ multiplex PCR; TCRdb keeps in-frame clones, though not all of them. The profile covers roughly 450,000 clones, with about 93% appearing a single time and over 5.5% taken by the ten largest. The sequencing input was PBMCs. Every receptor here comes from a middle-aged man with head and neck cancer.

V gene TRBV28 combines with J gene TRBJ1-2; 10 bases align to TRBD1. CDR3 length: 12 amino acids. The J segment lost 14 bases and the V segment lost 5 bases, leaving 8 bases of the junction unmatched. Germline CDR1 is MDHEN and CDR2 is SYDVKM. In nucleotides, the CDR3 is TGTGCCAGCAGTACGACAGGGGGCTTAGAAACCTTC. Translated: CASSTTGGLETF.

This clone was detected only a few times. This chain uses TRBV6-5 with TRBJ2-1, with TRBD1 as a possible D gene (5 bases). V lost 7 bases, J lost 6 bases, and 16 bases lay in between. The CDR3 is 14 residues long. CDR1 is MNHEY and CDR2 is SVGAGI in the germline V gene. CDR3 DNA sequence: TGTGCCAGCAAGGACACTCCCTGGGGCAATGAGCAGTTCTTC. It translates to CASKDTPWGNEQFF.

The chain carries TRBV29-1 and TRBJ2-1, with 9 positions matching TRBD1. J gave up 9 bases and V 0 bases, and 6 bases lay outside the gene matches. Germline-derived CDR1 and CDR2 are SQVTM and ANQGSEA. The CDR3 contains 14 residues. CDR3 loop: CSVEEWGTGSEQFF. The CDR3 DNA reads TGCAGCGTTGAAGAGTGGGGGACAGGGTCTGAGCAGTTCTTC.

The chain is built from TRBV28 and TRBJ2-5; the D call may be TRBD1 or TRBD2 (5 bases each). There are 15 residues in the CDR3. Germline CDR1 reads MDHEN; CDR2 reads SYDVKM. Deletions cut 3 bases from V and 2 bases from J, with 13 bases between. The CDR3 bases are TGTGCCAGCAGTTTCCCGGGTGGGGGACAAGAGACCCAGTACTTC. This translates into CASSFPGGGQETQYF. Filled out from reference TRBV28 and TRBJ2-5, the complete variable domain reads DVKVTQSSRYLVKRTGEKVFLECVQDMDHENMFWYRQDPGLGLRLIYFSYDVKMKEKGDIPEGYSVSREKKERFSLILESASTNQTSMYLCASSFPGGGQETQYFGPGTRLLVL.

The chain combines TRBV7-2 with TRBJ2-1, with TRBD2 as a possible D gene (7 bases). V lost 5 bases and J lost 9, with 20 bases in between. CDR1 and CDR2 from the germline V gene are SGHTA and FQGNSA. CDR3 length: 15 amino acids. CDR3 nucleotide sequence: TGTGCCAGCAGCCCCCTCTGGGGGGGGGCCAGTGAGCAGTTCTTC. The encoded protein is CASSPLWGGASEQFF.

V and J are TRBV5-4 and TRBJ2-7; TRBD1 agrees at 7 bases. This CDR3 contains 14 residues. Germline values: CDR1 SGHNT, CDR2 YYREEE (reference sequence). The trim removed 3 bases at V and 4 bases at J, leaving 7 bases unmatched. The CDR3 bases are TGTGCCAGCAGCTCACCCGGGACAGTATACGAGCAGTACTTC. This sequence encodes CASSSPGTVYEQYF.

This sequence joins TRBV27 and TRBJ1-4, with TRBD1 matching over 8 bases. This CDR3 is 13 amino acids long. CDR1 MNHEY and CDR2 SMNVEV come from the germline V gene (reference sequence). J lost 6 bases, V lost 8 bases, and 5 bases had no gene match. CDR3 region: CASGRGLDEKLFF. Written as DNA, the CDR3 is TGTGCCAGCGGCAGGGGGCTTGATGAAAAACTGTTTTTT.

The chain is built from TRBV12-3 or TRBV12-4 and TRBJ2-5; D is ambiguous. The CDR3 runs to 11 residues. V was clipped by 3 bases and J by 5 bases, with 4 bases between them. The CDR3 spells CASSFYETQYF. The CDR3 coding sequence is TGTGCCAGCAGTTTCTACGAGACCCAGTACTTC.

This chain connects TRBV5-5 to TRBJ1-6, with 8 bases that match TRBD1. CDR1 SGHKS and CDR2 YYEKEE come from the germline V gene (reference sequence). CDR3 length: 18 amino acids. J was trimmed by 5 bases and V by 4 bases; bases with no gene match: 14. The CDR3 sequence: CASSRIHQGAENNSPLHF. CDR3 bases: TGTGCCAGCAGCCGCATACATCAGGGGGCTGAAAATAATTCACCCCTCCACTTT.

This chain links TRBV4-2 with TRBJ2-7; 7 nucleotides align to TRBD2. The CDR3 is 16 residues long. Per germline, CDR1 LGHNA and CDR2 YNFKEQ. With 5 bases clipped from V and 4 bases from J, the junction kept 14 bases outside the gene matches. The CDR3 region is CASSSSGAGETYEQYF. The CDR3 nucleotides read TGTGCCAGCAGCTCAAGCGGGGCGGGAGAAACTTACGAGCAGTACTTC.

The chain recombines TRBV7-3 with TRBJ2-3, with D perhaps TRBD2 (7 bases). Between the trimmed V and J ends, which lost 3 bases and 6 bases, there was a span of 13 bases. The germline V gene encodes CDR1 SGHTA and CDR2 FQGTGA. This CDR3 is built from 14 residues. The CDR3 region is CASSLGGPADTQYF. DNA of the CDR3: TGTGCCAGCAGCTTGGGGGGGCCCGCGGATACGCAGTATTTT.

In this sample, this clone turned up once. This chain links TRBV9 with TRBJ1-2, with TRBD1 as a possible D gene (5 bases). Germline CDR1 and CDR2: SGDLS and YYNGEE. Trimming left V 3 bases short and J 1 base short, with 16 bases between. The CDR3 length is 16 residues. The CDR3 is CASSGITTDYNYGYTF. In nucleotides, the CDR3 is TGTGCCAGCAGCGGAATTACGACAGACTATAACTATGGCTACACCTTC.

V and J are TRBV28 and TRBJ1-1; weak D call: TRBD1 (6 bases). Germline values: CDR1 MDHEN, CDR2 SYDVKM. The CDR3 consists of 11 residues. Trimming took off 5 bases at V and 9 bases at J, with 10 bases between the two ends. This CDR3 reads CASSTGQQAFF. The CDR3 nucleotides are TGTGCCAGCAGTACCGGACAGCAAGCTTTCTTT. Using reference TRBV28 and TRBJ1-1 for the parts outside the CDR3, the full variable domain is DVKVTQSSRYLVKRTGEKVFLECVQDMDHENMFWYRQDPGLGLRLIYFSYDVKMKEKGDIPEGYSVSREKKERFSLILESASTNQTSMYLCASSTGQQAFFGQGTRLTVV.

This rearrangement joins TRBV27 to TRBJ1-2; 7 positions match TRBD1. With V trimmed by 0 bases and J by 1 base, 5 bases remained unmatched. The CDR3 totals 16 residues. Germline-derived CDR1 and CDR2 are MNHEY and SMNVEV (reference sequence). CDR3 sequence: CASSLSWTGLNYGYTF. The CDR3 nucleotides read TGTGCCAGCAGTTTATCCTGGACAGGTCTTAACTATGGCTACACCTTC.

V gene TRBV18 combines with J gene TRBJ1-2; D unresolved. V was clipped by 3 bases and J by 3 bases, with 17 bases between them. Germline V lookup: CDR1 KGHSH, CDR2 LQKENI. There are 16 residues in the CDR3. CDR3 sequence (DNA): TGTGCCAGCTCACCGGCGGTCCGGACGGCGGACTATGGCTACACCTTC. As protein: CASSPAVRTADYGYTF. The whole variable domain, remainder taken from reference TRBV18 and TRBJ1-2, is NAGVMQNPRHLVRRRGQEARLRCSPMKGHSHVYWYRQLPEEGLKFMVYLQKENIIDESGMPKERFSAEFPKEGPSILRIQQVVRGDSAAYFCASSPAVRTADYGYTFGSGTRLTVV.

The CDR3 loop is CASSVRQGVYNEQFF. The DNA for the CDR3 is TGTGCCAGCAGCGTGCGACAGGGAGTCTACAATGAGCAGTTCTTC. The chain recombines TRBV9 with TRBJ2-1; 7 nucleotides line up with TRBD1. The junction had 5 bases not matched to a gene; V was cut back by 2 bases and J by 3 bases. The CDR3 has 15 residues. CDR1 SGDLS and CDR2 YYNGEE come from the germline V gene.

This chain connects TRBV28 to TRBJ2-7; TRBD1 agrees at 7 bases. CDR3 length: 17 amino acids. The germline gives CDR1 MDHEN, CDR2 SYDVKM. V shed 6 bases and J 2 bases; nucleotides not matched to a gene: 16. The CDR3 DNA reads as TGTGCCAGCAGCCCCTGGTTAGGGACAGATCGTACCTACGAGCAGTACTTC. Its protein is CASSPWLGTDRTYEQYF.

V usage is TRBV2 and J usage is TRBJ2-7; TRBD2 is a possible D gene (5 bases). Germline V gene sequence: CDR1 SNHLY, CDR2 FYNNEI. CDR3 length: 13 amino acids. The germline V and J ends were trimmed by 6 bases and 4 bases, with 13 bases remaining between them. The CDR3 protein is CASSSGRRYEQYF. In DNA form, the CDR3 reads TGTGCCAGCAGCAGCGGCAGACGATACGAGCAGTACTTC.

Remarks on this clone: The germline gene is not matched at one end of the junction; a read error may be the cause. The same CDR3 arises from other DNA sequences in this sample as well. The V and J genes are TRBV30 and TRBJ2-7, with D perhaps TRBD1 (7 bases). The length of the CDR3 is 12 residues. Germline V CDR1 and CDR2: GTSNPN, SVGIG (reference sequence). The CDR3 DNA reads TGTGCCTCGGAGGGGGCGATAGGCGAGCAGTACTTT. Protein product: CASEGAIGEQYF.

This clone was seen a single time. V is TRBV5-4 and J is TRBJ2-7; possibly TRBD1 for D (7 bases). Trimming took 4 bases from V and 3 from J, leaving 11 bases between them. The CDR3 totals 13 residues. Germline CDR1 is SGHNT and CDR2 is YYREEE (reference sequence). The CDR3 sequence: CASSAGQRYEQYF. The DNA for the CDR3 is TGTGCCAGCAGCGCGGGACAGCGCTACGAGCAGTACTTC.

The chain carries TRBV7-9 and TRBJ2-6; D ambiguous. The V gene lost 1 base and the J gene lost 0 bases, with 7 bases spanning the gap. The CDR3 runs 16 residues. The germline V gene encodes CDR1 SEHNR and CDR2 FQNEAQ (reference sequence). CDR3 region: CASSLDRSSGANVLTF. CDR3 nucleotide sequence: TGTGCCAGCAGCTTAGACAGAAGCTCTGGGGCCAACGTCCTGACTTTC.

The rearrangement links TRBV28 to TRBJ2-1; D might be TRBD2 (6 bases). The V and J ends lost 5 bases and 0 bases respectively, with 11 bases between them. The CDR3 has 15 amino acids. CDR1 and CDR2 (germline): MDHEN, SYDVKM. CDR3 amino acids: CASSASDLSYNEQFF. The CDR3 region has the DNA TGTGCCAGCAGTGCTAGCGATCTCTCCTACAATGAGCAGTTCTTC. Together with reference TRBV28 and TRBJ2-1, the CDR3 gives the full variable domain: DVKVTQSSRYLVKRTGEKVFLECVQDMDHENMFWYRQDPGLGLRLIYFSYDVKMKEKGDIPEGYSVSREKKERFSLILESASTNQTSMYLCASSASDLSYNEQFFGPGTRLTVL.

The genes are TRBV16 and TRBJ2-4; 12 bases align to TRBD2. Germline CDR1 is KGHSY and CDR2 is FQNENV. CDR3 length: 17 residues. Trimming at V came to 3 bases and at J to 2 bases, leaving 5 bases not matched to a gene. The CDR3 is CASSHPTSGRSKNIQYF. For the CDR3, the DNA is TGTGCCAGCAGCCACCCGACTAGCGGGAGATCCAAAAACATTCAGTACTTC.

This clone was seen a few times. This sequence joins TRBV6-4 and TRBJ2-2, with 11 nucleotides matching TRBD2. The CDR3 loop spans 15 amino acids. After removal of 3 bases from V and 6 bases from J, the junction contained 3 bases not matched to a gene. CDR1 MRHNA and CDR2 SNTAGT come from the germline V gene. The CDR3: CASSELAGVPGELFF. CDR3 DNA: TGTGCCAGCAGTGAACTAGCGGGGGTTCCCGGGGAGCTGTTTTTT.

J is TRBJ1-2 and V is TRBV6-5; D remains ambiguous. The V end was cut by 5 bases, the J end by 3 bases, with 7 bases between. The CDR3 has 12 amino acids. Germline CDR1 and CDR2: MNHEY and SVGAGI. The CDR3 sequence is CASSPADYGYTF. CDR3 nucleotides: TGTGCCAGCAGTCCCGCGGACTATGGCTACACCTTC.

The rearrangement uses TRBV3-1 (or the pseudogene TRBV3-2) and TRBJ2-7; 8 nucleotides line up with TRBD1. Germline CDR1 LGHDT, CDR2 YNNKEL (reference sequence). V gave up 4 bases and J gave up 6 bases; unmatched junction bases: 8. CDR3 length: 14 amino acids. The CDR3 DNA is TGTGCCAGCAGCCGCACGGGACAGGCAACCGAGCAGTACTTC. Its protein product is CASSRTGQATEQYF.